The rows below give T cell receptor beta chains drawn from one sample of a study of Graves' ophthalmopathy and Graves' hyperthyroidism. TCRdb re-called the multiplex PCR reads through MiXCR, storing one row per CDR3 protein. The sample lists over 500,000 distinct CDR3 sequences, 22% occurring once. The sequencing input was peripheral blood. The receptors were sampled from a woman between 18 and 29 years old with stable Graves' hyperthyroidism. Some clones in this sample may be carry-over from other donors' samples. Both conserved end residues are part of each CDR3. Fields, in order: clone size, J gene, V gene, D gene, CDR3 protein, CDR3 DNA. A D gene is named only where the DNA matches it firmly. The size field is filled for only some rows; it gives once, few, many or a size class.

clone size: many; J gene: TRBJ1-3; V gene: TRBV6-1; D gene: TRBD1; CDR3 protein: CASSGTGSGNTIYF; CDR3 DNA: TGTGCCAGCAGTGGGACAGGGAGTGGAAACACCATATATTTT
clone size: many; J gene: TRBJ2-5; V gene: TRBV27; D gene: -; CDR3 protein: CASSTDGLIKTQYF; CDR3 DNA: TGTGCCAGCAGTACGGACGGCTTAATAAAGACCCAGTACTTC
clone size: many; J gene: TRBJ2-7; V gene: TRBV20-1; D gene: -; CDR3 protein: CSASDVSPDGSYEQYF; CDR3 DNA: TGCAGTGCTAGTGATGTTAGCCCGGACGGGTCCTACGAGCAGTACTTC
clone size: many; J gene: TRBJ1-1; V gene: TRBV4-1; D gene: -; CDR3 protein: CASSQGQVLNTEAFF; CDR3 DNA: TGCGCCAGCAGCCAAGGACAGGTTCTGAACACTGAAGCTTTCTTT
clone size: many; J gene: TRBJ2-5; V gene: TRBV7-3; D gene: -; CDR3 protein: CASSLTTKETQYF; CDR3 DNA: TGTGCCAGCAGCTTAACAACTAAAGAGACCCAGTACTTC
clone size: -; J gene: TRBJ2-5; V gene: TRBV29-1; D gene: TRBD1; CDR3 protein: CSVEDGQGPYQETQYF; CDR3 DNA: TGCAGCGTTGAAGACGGACAGGGCCCGTACCAAGAGACCCAGTACTTC
clone size: many; J gene: TRBJ1-5; V gene: TRBV4-1; D gene: TRBD1; CDR3 protein: CASSPGTDQPQHF; CDR3 DNA: TGCGCCAGCAGCCCAGGGACAGATCAGCCCCAGCATTTT
clone size: many; J gene: TRBJ2-2; V gene: TRBV12-3/TRBV12-4; D gene: TRBD2; CDR3 protein: CASSFGGRAAGELFF; CDR3 DNA: TGTGCCAGCAGTTTCGGGGGGAGGGCGGCCGGGGAGCTGTTTTTT
clone size: -; J gene: TRBJ2-7; V gene: TRBV12-3/TRBV12-4; D gene: -; CDR3 protein: CASSFSPQTYEQYF; CDR3 DNA: TGTGCCAGCAGTTTCAGCCCCCAGACCTACGAGCAGTACTTC
clone size: many; J gene: TRBJ2-4; V gene: TRBV2; D gene: -; CDR3 protein: CASIWSAEKNIQYF; CDR3 DNA: TGTGCCAGCATCTGGTCGGCAGAGAAAAACATTCAGTACTTC
clone size: many; J gene: TRBJ1-6; V gene: TRBV20-1; D gene: -; CDR3 protein: CSARVGSSYNSPLHF; CDR3 DNA: TGCAGTGCTAGAGTAGGGAGCTCCTATAATTCACCCCTCCACTTT
clone size: many; J gene: TRBJ1-1; V gene: TRBV6-2/TRBV6-3; D gene: -; CDR3 protein: CASRFHALAINTEAFF; CDR3 DNA: TGTGCCAGCAGGTTTCACGCCTTAGCCATAAACACTGAAGCTTTCTTT
clone size: few; J gene: TRBJ2-7; V gene: TRBV12-3/TRBV12-4; D gene: TRBD1; CDR3 protein: CASRPTGEGYEQYF; CDR3 DNA: TGTGCCAGCAGACCTACAGGGGAAGGCTACGAGCAGTACTTC
clone size: many; J gene: TRBJ2-7; V gene: TRBV6-1; D gene: -; CDR3 protein: CASRTPYEQYF; CDR3 DNA: TGTGCCAGCAGGACTCCCTACGAGCAGTACTTC
clone size: many; J gene: TRBJ1-1; V gene: TRBV12-3/TRBV12-4; D gene: -; CDR3 protein: CASSLRRGETFF; CDR3 DNA: TGTGCCAGCAGTTTACGTCGCGGAGAGACTTTCTTT
clone size: -; J gene: TRBJ1-2; V gene: TRBV12-3/TRBV12-4; D gene: -; CDR3 protein: CASSLRGTLRIGYTF; CDR3 DNA: TGTGCCAGCAGTTTGAGGGGGACCCTGAGGATTGGCTACACCTTC
clone size: few; J gene: TRBJ2-3; V gene: TRBV11-3; D gene: -; CDR3 protein: CASSGYREDTQYF; CDR3 DNA: TGTGCCAGCAGCGGATACAGGGAAGATACGCAGTATTTT
clone size: many; J gene: TRBJ2-4; V gene: TRBV5-1; D gene: TRBD2; CDR3 protein: CANPRIAGGKIAKNIQYF; CDR3 DNA: TGCGCCAACCCCAGGATAGCGGGGGGGAAAATAGCCAAAAACATTCAGTACTTC
clone size: many; J gene: TRBJ2-7; V gene: TRBV12-3/TRBV12-4; D gene: -; CDR3 protein: CASSFAAGETYEQYF; CDR3 DNA: TGTGCCAGCAGTTTCGCTGCAGGGGAAACCTACGAGCAGTACTTC
clone size: many; J gene: TRBJ1-2; V gene: TRBV27; D gene: TRBD1; CDR3 protein: CASSNRGPDIYGYTF; CDR3 DNA: TGTGCCAGCAGTAACAGGGGGCCGGATATCTATGGCTACACCTTC
clone size: -; J gene: TRBJ2-7; V gene: TRBV7-8; D gene: -; CDR3 protein: CASSLARAGHEQYF; CDR3 DNA: TGTGCCAGCAGCTTAGCGCGCGCAGGCCACGAGCAGTACTTC
clone size: many; J gene: TRBJ2-2; V gene: TRBV7-6; D gene: TRBD2; CDR3 protein: CASSPLLAGDTGELFF; CDR3 DNA: TGTGCCAGCAGCCCCTTACTAGCGGGGGACACCGGGGAGCTGTTTTTT